The following is a T cell receptor beta chain sequence with its context. Its cognate antigen is unknown. The V end was cut by 0 bases, the J end by 5 bases, with 14 bases between. Germline assignment: CDR1 LNHNV and CDR2 YYDKDF (reference sequence). The CDR3 contains 16 residues. Researchers extracted total RNA from unfractionated whole blood. The study's library attached unique molecular identifiers to single cDNA molecules. TCRdb reprocessed the 5' RACE reads via MiXCR and lists one record per CDR3 protein. The table lists 80,000 or so distinct CDR3 sequences, 15% to 20% of them singletons, with about 6.5% in the top ten. The source of the sample is a study of human T cells and chemical hapten exposure. General study points: TCRs above 1 in 1000 frequency stayed constant with DPC sensitization.

The V and J genes are TRBV15 and TRBJ1-5; a weak D match, TRBD1 (5 bases). The sequence was collected from a female donor in good health. The CDR3, as DNA: TGTGCCACCAGCAGAGATGGTACAGGATCCTATCAGCCCCAGCATTTT. Residues: CATSRDGTGSYQPQHF.